The 18 T cell receptor beta chains presented below share a single source sample, sequenced in a study of T cells in Graves' hyperthyroidism and ophthalmopathy. Authors of the study amplified TCR beta CDR3 regions from RNA transcripts. Researchers ran a first-round RT-PCR on the TCR CDR3 using the HTBI primer set. Each CDR3 protein gets one entry after TCRdb re-called the multiplex PCR reads with MiXCR. In the table there are some 760,000 distinct CDR3 sequences, about 14% of which are singletons. The specimen sequenced was blood. The receptors were gathered from a young woman with Graves' hyperthyroidism.

This clonotype showed up many times. V is TRBV7-2 and J is TRBJ2-3; possible D gene TRBD2, 5 bases. This CDR3 region has 13 residues. From germline, CDR1 is SGHTA and CDR2 FQGNSA. The germline V and J ends were trimmed by 3 bases and 7 bases, with 11 bases remaining between them. For the CDR3, the DNA is TGTGCCAGCAGCTTGTCTGGACTCCATACGCAGTATTTT. Translated, it gives CASSLSGLHTQYF.

The chain combines TRBV7-9 with TRBJ1-4, with D uncertain. Germline V gene data show CDR1 as SEHNR and CDR2 as FQNEAQ (reference sequence). Trimming removed 5 bases at V and 8 bases at J, with 18 bases between. The CDR3 extends over 15 amino acids. CDR3 in amino acids: CASSEYLGGVEKLFF. CDR3 DNA: TGTGCCAGCAGCGAGTACTTAGGTGGTGTCGAAAAACTGTTTTTT.

This clonotype was counted between two and nine times. V gene TRBV27 combines with J gene TRBJ2-5; TRBD1 aligns across 12 bases. V dropped 3 bases and J dropped 5; count of bases not matched to a gene: 7. The CDR3 spans 16 residues. Germline loops: CDR1 MNHEY, CDR2 SMNVEV (reference sequence). The CDR3 sequence: CASSFLGTGGAETQYF. CDR3 bases: TGTGCCAGCAGTTTCTTAGGGACAGGGGGCGCGGAGACCCAGTACTTC.

This clonotype was observed a few times. The chain carries TRBV7-2 and TRBJ2-2; 7 bases line up with TRBD1. The CDR3 is 16 residues long. The V gene end was trimmed by 5 bases and the J gene end by 5 bases; junction bases not matched to a gene: 11. Germline V lookup: CDR1 SGHTA, CDR2 FQGNSA. CDR3 sequence: CASSLDRAAGTGELFF. Written as DNA, the CDR3 is TGTGCCAGCAGCCTAGACAGGGCCGCGGGTACCGGGGAGCTGTTTTTT.

This clonotype was counted only a few times. V gene TRBV27 combines with J gene TRBJ2-2; no clear D. The CDR3 is made up of 12 amino acids. The V end was cut by 5 bases, the J end by 6 bases, with 7 bases between. Germline CDR1 is MNHEY and CDR2 is SMNVEV (reference sequence). CDR3 sequence: CASSNSAGELFF. As DNA, the CDR3 is TGTGCCAGCAGTAACTCGGCCGGGGAGCTGTTTTTT.

The sample holds many counts of this clonotype. The chain uses TRBV20-1 and TRBJ1-1, with 7 positions matching TRBD1. The CDR3 totals 14 residues. Germline lookup yields CDR1 DFQATT and CDR2 SNEGSKA (reference sequence). Trimming cost V 6 bases and J 4 bases; bases outside gene matches: 11. The chain's CDR3 is CSAPRQGSGTEAFF. The CDR3 DNA is TGCAGTGCCCCCAGACAGGGATCCGGCACTGAAGCTTTCTTT.

This clonotype came up a few times. The chain is built from TRBV13 and TRBJ2-1, with TRBD2 identical over 9 bases. The germline CDR1 and CDR2 sequences are PRHDT and FYEKMQ (reference sequence). The CDR3 length is 20 residues. V lost 0 bases to trimming and J lost 8 bases; unmatched junction nucleotides: 20. CDR3 in amino acids: CASSLGAPLELAGEFDEQFF. The CDR3 DNA reads TGTGCCAGCAGCTTAGGGGCCCCCTTGGAGTTAGCGGGAGAATTTGATGAGCAGTTCTTC.

This clonotype appeared many times. This chain connects TRBV20-1 to TRBJ1-5; 11 positions match TRBD1. Germline values: CDR1 DFQATT, CDR2 SNEGSKA (reference sequence). Trimming cost V 5 bases and J 6 bases; bases outside gene matches: 12. This CDR3 has 16 amino acids. The CDR3 DNA sequence: TGCAGTGCTCGGCTTGAGGGGACAGGGGGAGCTCAGCCCCAGCATTTT. Its protein is CSARLEGTGGAQPQHF.

This sequence joins TRBV5-4 and TRBJ2-6, with unresolved D. The germline V and J ends were trimmed by 6 bases and 2 bases, with 6 bases remaining between them. This CDR3 is 13 amino acids long. Germline V gene lookup returns CDR1 SGHNT and CDR2 YYREEE (reference sequence). The CDR3 spells CASTQAGANVLTF. In DNA form, the CDR3 reads TGTGCCAGCACCCAAGCTGGGGCCAACGTCCTGACTTTC.

The chain couples TRBV6-2 or TRBV6-3 to TRBJ1-5; 12 bases map to TRBD1. Germline loops: CDR1 MNHEY, CDR2 SVGEGT. The ends lost 6 bases at V and 2 bases at J; junction bases unmatched: 8. The CDR3 contains 17 residues. The DNA of the CDR3 is TGTGCCAGCAGCCGGGACAGGGGGCCGATCGGCAATCAGCCCCAGCATTTT. It is translated as CASSRDRGPIGNQPQHF.

The gene calls are TRBV29-1 and TRBJ1-5; possible D gene TRBD1, 6 bases. V was clipped by 6 bases and J by 3 bases, with 12 bases between them. The CDR3 consists of 13 residues. Germline values: CDR1 SQVTM, CDR2 ANQGSEA. The CDR3: CSVRGQHNQPQHF. CDR3 nucleotides: TGCAGCGTCCGAGGACAGCACAATCAGCCCCAGCATTTT.

Comments on this clonotype: It may be a read error: a sequence one base away is much more abundant. V is TRBV18 and J is TRBJ2-1; 7 bases match TRBD2. CDR3 size: 17 residues. CDR1 and CDR2 (germline): KGHSH, LQKENI. This chain's CDR3 is CASSPFRGSSSYNEQLF. The CDR3 DNA follows: TGTGCCAGCTCACCTTTCCGCGGGAGTTCCTCCTACAATGAGCAGCTCTTC.

This clonotype was seen ten or more times. V is TRBV20-1 and J is TRBJ1-1, with 9 bases fitting TRBD1. V lost 3 bases to trimming and J lost 4 bases; unmatched junction nucleotides: 12. Germline CDR1 DFQATT, CDR2 SNEGSKA (reference sequence). This CDR3 has 16 amino acids. The CDR3 nucleotides are TGCAGTGCTAGTCCCGGGACAGGGCTTAGGGGCACTGAAGCTTTCTTT. Protein sequence: CSASPGTGLRGTEAFF.

This clonotype was seen many times. The V and J genes are TRBV19 and TRBJ1-2, with TRBD1 identical over 7 bases. V shed 3 bases and J 4 bases; nucleotides not matched to a gene: 8. Germline CDR1 is LNHDA and CDR2 is SQIVND (reference sequence). The CDR3 spans 15 residues. CDR3 sequence: CASSMNDRVGYGYTF. The CDR3 DNA sequence: TGTGCCAGTAGTATGAACGACAGGGTCGGCTATGGCTACACCTTC.

This clonotype was counted at least ten times. J is TRBJ1-1 and V is TRBV9; D ambiguous. V lost 5 bases, J lost 2 bases, and 10 bases lay in between. Germline V gene lookup returns CDR1 SGDLS and CDR2 YYNGEE. The CDR3 is made up of 13 amino acids. The CDR3 reads CASSVDGNTEAFF. The CDR3 DNA follows: TGTGCCAGCAGTGTTGACGGTAACACTGAAGCTTTCTTT.

This clonotype was recorded at least ten times. V is TRBV30 and J is TRBJ2-1, with 9 nucleotides matching TRBD2. The CDR3 contains 15 residues. The V gene's germline CDR1 is GTSNPN and CDR2 SVGIG (reference sequence). V dropped 2 bases and J dropped 7; count of bases not matched to a gene: 9. The CDR3 DNA sequence: TGTGCCTGGAGTTGGGGTAGCGGGAGTAATAATGAGCAGTTCTTC. As protein: CAWSWGSGSNNEQFF.

Regarding this clonotype: This may stem from a read error, because a much larger clone lies one nucleotide away. V gene TRBV6-2 or TRBV6-3 combines with J gene TRBJ2-1; 10 bases line up with TRBD2. Gene TRBJ2-7 matches the end of the DNA better, so the J call may be wrong. The CDR3 consists of 17 residues. CDR1 is MNHEY and CDR2 is SVGEGT in the germline V gene. The CDR3 nucleotides read TGTGCCAGCAGTTACTCGCTAGCGGGAGCTCCTCACAATGAGCAGTACTTC. It translates to CASSYSLAGAPHNEQYF.

This clonotype was counted at least ten times. This sequence joins TRBV2 and TRBJ2-7; 11 bases are shared with TRBD1. Germline CDR1 SNHLY, CDR2 FYNNEI. The V segment lost 3 bases and the J segment 6 bases; nucleotides outside the gene matches: 7. This CDR3 is built from 15 residues. The CDR3 loop is CASSEDRGLSLEQYF. The CDR3 nucleotides are TGTGCCAGCAGTGAGGACAGGGGGCTCTCCCTCGAGCAGTACTTC.